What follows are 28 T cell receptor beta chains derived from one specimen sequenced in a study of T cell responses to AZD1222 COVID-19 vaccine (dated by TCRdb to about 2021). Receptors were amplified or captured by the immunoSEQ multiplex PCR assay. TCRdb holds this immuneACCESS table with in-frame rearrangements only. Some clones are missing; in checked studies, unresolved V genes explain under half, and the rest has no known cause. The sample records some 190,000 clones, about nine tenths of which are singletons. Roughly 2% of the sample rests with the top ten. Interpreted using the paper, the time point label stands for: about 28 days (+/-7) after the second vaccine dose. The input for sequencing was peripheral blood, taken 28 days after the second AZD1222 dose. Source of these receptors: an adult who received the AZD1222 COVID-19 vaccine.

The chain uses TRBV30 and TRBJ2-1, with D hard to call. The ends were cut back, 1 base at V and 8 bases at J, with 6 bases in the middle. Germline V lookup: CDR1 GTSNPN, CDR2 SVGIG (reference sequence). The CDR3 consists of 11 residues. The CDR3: CAWSAGYEQFF. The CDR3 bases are TGTGCCTGGAGTGCCGGCTATGAGCAGTTCTTC.

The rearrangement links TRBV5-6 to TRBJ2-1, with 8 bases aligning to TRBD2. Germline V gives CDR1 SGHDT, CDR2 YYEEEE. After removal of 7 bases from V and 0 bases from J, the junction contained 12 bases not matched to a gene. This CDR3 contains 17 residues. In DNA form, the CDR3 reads TGTGCCAGCTGGGGGGATTTCAGCGGGAGCTCCTACAATGAGCAGTTCTTC. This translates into CASWGDFSGSSYNEQFF. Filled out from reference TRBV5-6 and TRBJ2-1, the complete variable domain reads DAGVTQSPTHLIKTRGQQVTLRCSPKSGHDTVSWYQQALGQGPQFIFQYYEEEERQRGNFPDRFSGHQFPNYSSELNVNALLLGDSALYLCASWGDFSGSSYNEQFFGPGTRLTVL.

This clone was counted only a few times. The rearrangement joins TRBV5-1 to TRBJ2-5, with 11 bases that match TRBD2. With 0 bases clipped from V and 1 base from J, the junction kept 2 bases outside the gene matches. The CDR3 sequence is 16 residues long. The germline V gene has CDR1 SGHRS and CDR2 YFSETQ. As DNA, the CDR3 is TGCGCCAGCAGCTTGGCGACTAGCGGGGCCCAAGAGACCCAGTACTTC. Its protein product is CASSLATSGAQETQYF. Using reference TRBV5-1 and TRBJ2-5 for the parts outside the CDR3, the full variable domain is KAGVTQTPRYLIKTRGQQVTLSCSPISGHRSVSWYQQTPGQGLQFLFEYFSETQRNKGNFPGRFSGRQFSNSRSEMNVSTLELGDSALYLCASSLATSGAQETQYFGPGTRLLVL.

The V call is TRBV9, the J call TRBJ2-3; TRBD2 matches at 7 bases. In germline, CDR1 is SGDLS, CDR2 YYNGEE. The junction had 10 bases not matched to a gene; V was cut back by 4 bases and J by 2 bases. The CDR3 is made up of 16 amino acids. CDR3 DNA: TGTGCCAGCAGCCCGAGAGCGGGGAGAGACACAGATACGCAGTATTTT. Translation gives CASSPRAGRDTDTQYF.

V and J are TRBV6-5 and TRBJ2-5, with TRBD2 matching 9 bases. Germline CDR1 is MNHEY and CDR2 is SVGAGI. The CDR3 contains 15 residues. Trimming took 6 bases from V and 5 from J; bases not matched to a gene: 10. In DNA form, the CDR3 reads TGTGCCAGCAGCGGGACTTACGGGACTAGCGAGACCCAGTACTTC. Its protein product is CASSGTYGTSETQYF.

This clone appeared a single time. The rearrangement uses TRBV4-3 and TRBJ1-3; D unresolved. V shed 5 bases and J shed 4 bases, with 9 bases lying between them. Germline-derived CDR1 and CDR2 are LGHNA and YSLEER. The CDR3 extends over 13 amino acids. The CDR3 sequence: CASSVNPGNTIYF. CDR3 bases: TGCGCCAGCAGCGTCAACCCCGGAAACACCATATATTTT.

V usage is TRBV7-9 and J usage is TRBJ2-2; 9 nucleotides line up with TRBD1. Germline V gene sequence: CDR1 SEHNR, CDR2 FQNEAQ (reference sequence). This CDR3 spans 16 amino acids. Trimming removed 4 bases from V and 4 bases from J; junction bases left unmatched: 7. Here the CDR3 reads CASSSRTGEGTGELFF. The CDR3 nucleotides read TGTGCCAGCAGCTCGCGGACAGGGGAGGGCACCGGGGAGCTGTTTTTT.

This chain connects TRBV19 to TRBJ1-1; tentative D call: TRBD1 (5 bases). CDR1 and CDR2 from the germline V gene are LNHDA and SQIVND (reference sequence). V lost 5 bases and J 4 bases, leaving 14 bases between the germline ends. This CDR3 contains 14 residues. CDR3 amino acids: CASSPDPGFTEAFF. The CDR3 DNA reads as TGTGCCAGTAGTCCGGACCCAGGGTTCACTGAAGCTTTCTTT.

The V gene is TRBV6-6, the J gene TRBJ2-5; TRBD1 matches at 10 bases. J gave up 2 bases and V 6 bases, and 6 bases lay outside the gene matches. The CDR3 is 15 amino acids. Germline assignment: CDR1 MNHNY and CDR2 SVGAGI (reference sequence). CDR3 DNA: TGTGCCAGCAGCTTTCGGACAGGGGGTCAAGAGACCCAGTACTTC. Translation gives CASSFRTGGQETQYF.

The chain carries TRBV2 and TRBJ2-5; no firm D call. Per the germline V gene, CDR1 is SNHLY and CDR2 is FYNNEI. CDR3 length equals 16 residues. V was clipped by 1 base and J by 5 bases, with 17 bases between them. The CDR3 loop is CASSEGPANHGETQYF. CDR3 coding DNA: TGTGCCAGCAGTGAAGGCCCGGCCAACCACGGGGAGACCCAGTACTTC.

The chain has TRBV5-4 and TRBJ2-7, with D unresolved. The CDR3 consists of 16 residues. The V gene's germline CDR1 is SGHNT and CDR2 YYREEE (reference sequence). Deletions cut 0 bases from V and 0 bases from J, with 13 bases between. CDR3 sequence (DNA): TGTGCCAGCAGCTTGGAGGCCCCCCGAGGCTCCTACGAGCAGTACTTC. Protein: CASSLEAPRGSYEQYF.

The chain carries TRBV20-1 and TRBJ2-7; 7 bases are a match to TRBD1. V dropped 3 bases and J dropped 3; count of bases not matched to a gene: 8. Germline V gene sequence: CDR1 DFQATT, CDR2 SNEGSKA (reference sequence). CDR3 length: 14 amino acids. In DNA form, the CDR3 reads TGCAGTGCTAGTTTTCCCACAGGGGACTACGAGCAGTACTTC. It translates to CSASFPTGDYEQYF.

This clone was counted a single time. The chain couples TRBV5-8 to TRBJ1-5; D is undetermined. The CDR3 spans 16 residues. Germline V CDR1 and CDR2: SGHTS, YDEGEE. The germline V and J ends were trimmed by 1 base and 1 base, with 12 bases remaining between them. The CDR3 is CASSLFQSASNQPQHF. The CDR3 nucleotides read TGTGCCAGCAGCTTGTTTCAGTCAGCAAGCAATCAGCCCCAGCATTTT. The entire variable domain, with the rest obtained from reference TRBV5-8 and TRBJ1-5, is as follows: EAGVTQSPTHLIKTRGQQATLRCSPISGHTSVYWYQQALGLGLQFLLWYDEGEERNRGNFPPRFSGRQFPNYSSELNVNALELEDSALYLCASSLFQSASNQPQHFGDGTRLSIL.

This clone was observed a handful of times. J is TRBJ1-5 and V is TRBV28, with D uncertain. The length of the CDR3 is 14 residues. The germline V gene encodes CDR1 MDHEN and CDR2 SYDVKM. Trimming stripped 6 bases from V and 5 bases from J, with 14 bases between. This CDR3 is CASREPGLDQPQHF. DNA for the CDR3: TGTGCCAGCAGGGAACCGGGCCTAGATCAGCCCCAGCATTTT.

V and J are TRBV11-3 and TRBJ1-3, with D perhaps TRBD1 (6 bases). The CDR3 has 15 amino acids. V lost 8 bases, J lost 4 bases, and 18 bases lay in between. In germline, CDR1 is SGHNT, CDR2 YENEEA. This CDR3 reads CASPLYRGAGNTIYF. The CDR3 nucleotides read TGTGCCAGCCCACTATACCGGGGGGCCGGAAACACCATATATTTT.

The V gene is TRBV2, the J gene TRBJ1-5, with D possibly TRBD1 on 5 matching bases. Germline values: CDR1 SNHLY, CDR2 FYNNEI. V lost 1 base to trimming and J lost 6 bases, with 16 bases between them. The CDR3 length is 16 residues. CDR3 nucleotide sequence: TGTGCCAGCAGTGAAGAGTATGGGGGGACGGGTCAGCCCCAGCATTTT. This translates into CASSEEYGGTGQPQHF.

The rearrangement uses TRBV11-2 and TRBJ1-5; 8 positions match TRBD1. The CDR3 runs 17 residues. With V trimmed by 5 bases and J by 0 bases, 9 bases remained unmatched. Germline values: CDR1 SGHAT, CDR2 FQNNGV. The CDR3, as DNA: TGTGCCAGCAGCCAGTCGGACAGGGTGTATAGCAATCAGCCCCAGCATTTT. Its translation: CASSQSDRVYSNQPQHF.

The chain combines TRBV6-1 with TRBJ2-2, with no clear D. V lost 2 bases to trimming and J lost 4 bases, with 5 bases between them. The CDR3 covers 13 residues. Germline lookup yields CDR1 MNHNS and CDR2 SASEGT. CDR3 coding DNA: TGTGCCAGCAGTGAATCTCCCACCGGGGAGCTGTTTTTT. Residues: CASSESPTGELFF.

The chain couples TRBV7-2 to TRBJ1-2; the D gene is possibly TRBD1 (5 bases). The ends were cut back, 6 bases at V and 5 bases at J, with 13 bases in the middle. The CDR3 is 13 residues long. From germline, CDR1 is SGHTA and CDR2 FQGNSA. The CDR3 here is CASRRGSEYGYTF. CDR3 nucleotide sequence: TGTGCCAGCAGACGGGGGTCTGAATATGGCTACACCTTC.

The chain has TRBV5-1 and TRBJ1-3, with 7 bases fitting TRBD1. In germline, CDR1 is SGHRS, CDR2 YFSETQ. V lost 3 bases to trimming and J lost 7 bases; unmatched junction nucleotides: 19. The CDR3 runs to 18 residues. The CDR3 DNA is TGCGCCAGCAGCTCCGGGGGGGGACAGACTAAGAGAGGCAACACCATATATTTT. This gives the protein CASSSGGGQTKRGNTIYF.

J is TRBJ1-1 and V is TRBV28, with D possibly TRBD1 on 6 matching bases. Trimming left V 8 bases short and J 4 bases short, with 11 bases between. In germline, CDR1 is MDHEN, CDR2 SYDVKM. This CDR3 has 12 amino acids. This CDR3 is CASSGGFTEAFF. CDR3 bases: TGTGCCAGCTCCGGGGGCTTCACTGAAGCTTTCTTT.

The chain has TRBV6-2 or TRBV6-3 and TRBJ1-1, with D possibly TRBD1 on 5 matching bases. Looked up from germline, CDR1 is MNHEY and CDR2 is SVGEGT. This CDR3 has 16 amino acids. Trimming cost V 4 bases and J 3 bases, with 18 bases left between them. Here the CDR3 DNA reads TGTGCCAGCAGTTTCCTCTCAGGGCCCCGGGACACTGAAGCTTTCTTT. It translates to CASSFLSGPRDTEAFF.

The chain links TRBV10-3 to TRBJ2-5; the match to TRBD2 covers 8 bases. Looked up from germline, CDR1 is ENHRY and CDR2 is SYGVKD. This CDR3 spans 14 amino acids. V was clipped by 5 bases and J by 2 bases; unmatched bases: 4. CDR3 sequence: CAISSGGGQETQYF. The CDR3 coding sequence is TGTGCCATCAGTAGCGGGGGTGGACAAGAGACCCAGTACTTC.

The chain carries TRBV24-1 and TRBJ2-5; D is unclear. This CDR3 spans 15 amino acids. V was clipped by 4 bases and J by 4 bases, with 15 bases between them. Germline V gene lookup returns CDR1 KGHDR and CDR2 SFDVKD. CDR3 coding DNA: TGTGCCACCAGTGAACACACTGCCCGGAGAGAGACCCAGTACTTC. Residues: CATSEHTARRETQYF.

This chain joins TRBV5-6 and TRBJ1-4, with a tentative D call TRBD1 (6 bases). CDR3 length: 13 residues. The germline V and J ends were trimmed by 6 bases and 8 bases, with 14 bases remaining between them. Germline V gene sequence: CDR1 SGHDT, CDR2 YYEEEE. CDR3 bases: TGTGCCAGCACCCGCGGGACATGGGAAAAACTGTTTTTT. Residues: CASTRGTWEKLFF.

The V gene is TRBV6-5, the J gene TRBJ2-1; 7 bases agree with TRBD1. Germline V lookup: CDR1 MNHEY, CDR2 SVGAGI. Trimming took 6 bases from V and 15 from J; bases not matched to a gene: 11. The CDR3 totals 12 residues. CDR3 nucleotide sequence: TGTGCCAGCAGCTGGGGACAGTCGAGTCCGTTCTTC. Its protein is CASSWGQSSPFF.

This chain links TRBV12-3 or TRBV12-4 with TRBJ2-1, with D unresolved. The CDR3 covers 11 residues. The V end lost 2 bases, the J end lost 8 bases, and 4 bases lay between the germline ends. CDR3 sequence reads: CASSLLDEQFF. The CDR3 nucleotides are TGTGCCAGCAGTTTACTAGATGAGCAGTTCTTC.

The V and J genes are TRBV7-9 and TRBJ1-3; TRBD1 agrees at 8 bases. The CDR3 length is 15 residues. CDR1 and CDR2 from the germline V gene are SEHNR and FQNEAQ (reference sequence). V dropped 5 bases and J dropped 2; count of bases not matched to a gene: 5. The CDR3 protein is CASSLRGRAGNTIYF. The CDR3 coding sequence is TGTGCCAGCAGCCTCAGGGGGCGCGCTGGAAACACCATATATTTT.